This TCR beta chain is drawn from a study of beta chain features in type 1 diabetes (dated by TCRdb to 2017 to 2018). For the study in its entirety: Mean age, gender distribution, total cell number and subset yield did not differ between patients and healthy donors. Naive and central memory subsets were obtained from all 30 or so donors, but regulatory and stem cell-like memory subsets were isolated from only 8 patients and about eight healthy donors. Across all samples, around 99 million sorted cells were examined, and cell number per subset correlated strongly with RNA yield. The study compared the TCRB repertoires of sorted circulating CD4+ T cell subsets in recently diagnosed type 1 diabetes patients with those in matched healthy donors.

All of the isolated RNA was reverse transcribed with the High Capacity cDNA Reverse Transcription Kit, so expressed TCRB transcripts were sequenced. Naive, central memory and regulatory T cell samples underwent deep immunoSEQ sequencing, averaging around 3.7 million total reads per sample. After sorted cells were lysed in RLT buffer, RNA was extracted with DNase-treated RNeasy Micro or Mini kits, with the choice depending on cell number. To prevent cross-contamination, each cell subset was processed individually, whereas patient and healthy donor samples were processed jointly. TCRB sequences were amplified from cDNA with the immunoSEQ multiplex PCR, producing 87-bp fragments spanning the CDR3 region. Sequencing of the amplicons was performed on the Illumina HiSeq platform. As for the original processing: Synthetic template baselines were used to correct PCR bias computationally, reads within Hamming distance 2 were collapsed together, and singletons that could not be merged were discarded. Reads were aligned against IMGT so that V, D and J genes, CDR3 length and insertions or deletions at six rearrangement sites could be assigned. Within each subset, clonotype counts were normalized to sorted cell number, and only after that were true diversity and Gini coefficients computed with the tcR R package. The overlap coefficient, calculated on TCRB nucleotide sequences, was used to measure repertoire sharing. TCRdb re-hosts the immuneACCESS table, in-frame sequences only. Its copies lack some clones; in the studies checked, an unresolved V gene accounts for under half of them, and the cause for the rest is not known. The DNA was the basis for D and trimming; V, J and clone size are from that table. For this sample there are about 190,000 clones; approximately 8% appear just once. The biggest ten clones account for about 0.9% of the sample.

The CDR1 and CDR2 encoded by the germline V gene are SGHAT and FQNNGV. At the junction V is shortened by 2 bases and J by 4 bases; bases outside the gene matches: 6. The CDR3 measures 15 amino acids from cysteine to phenylalanine. Only the CDR3 DNA stays, 45 bases, in frame from base 1. Summary of the overall study and its limitations: Because the HLA sub-analyses included only small numbers of individuals, any influence of HLA type on TCRB rearrangement was left unresolved. In all four CD4+ subsets, TCRB CDR3 length was moderately but significantly shorter in type 1 diabetes patients. Fewer insertions and more nucleotide deletions at VDJ recombination sites were observed in patients with type 1 diabetes, implying thymic rearrangement abnormalities. The naive, central memory and regulatory TCRB repertoires appeared to resemble one another more closely among patients than among healthy donors. Shorter templates might be favored by PCR, yet because patient and control samples were amplified and corrected together, any such skew would affect both groups equally. Sequencing cDNA rather than genomic DNA could over-represent highly expressing activated cells, although activation and CD3 levels did not differ between groups.

Each donor gave one peripheral blood draw, averaging roughly 0.11 L, which was collected into heparinised tubes. Naive, central memory, regulatory and stem cell-like memory CD4+ T cells were sorted on a BD FACSAria II using a panel including CD45RO, CCR7, CD25, CD127, CD95 and CD27. Every sorted population had a purity above 95%. PBMCs were isolated immediately by Lymphoprep density gradient centrifugation and stained directly without culture. So that batch effects would be minimized, each experiment stained and sorted samples in pairs, pairing one healthy donor with one patient. About this clone itself: No cognate antigen has been identified for it. Base qualities are not provided; no much larger clone lies one nucleotide away.

Sequencing used central memory CD4+ T cells from blood. This sequence was found in a woman aged 40-49 years with type 1 diabetes. The receptor chain draws on TRBV11-2 and TRBJ1-1, and TRBD1 matches 8 of the central bases. The nucleotide sequence reads as follows: TGTGCCAGCAGCTTAATGTCAGGGGGCGTCACTGAAGCTTTCTTT. Its product reads: CASSLMSGGVTEAFF.